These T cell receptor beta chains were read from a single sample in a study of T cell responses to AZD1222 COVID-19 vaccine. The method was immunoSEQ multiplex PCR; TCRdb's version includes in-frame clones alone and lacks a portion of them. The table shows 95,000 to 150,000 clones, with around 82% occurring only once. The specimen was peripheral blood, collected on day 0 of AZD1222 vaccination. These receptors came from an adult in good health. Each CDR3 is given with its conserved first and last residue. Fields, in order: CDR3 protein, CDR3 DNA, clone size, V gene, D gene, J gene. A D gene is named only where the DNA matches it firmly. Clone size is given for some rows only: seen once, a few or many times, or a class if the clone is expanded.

CDR3: CASSSGLNQPQHF; DNA: TGTGCCAGCAGTTCGGGGCTCAATCAGCCCCAGCATTTT; size: NA; V: TRBV6-5; D: NA; J: TRBJ1-5
CDR3: CASSLYPDRPNTEAFF; DNA: TGCGCCAGCAGCTTGTATCCCGACAGACCGAACACTGAAGCTTTCTTT; size: once; V: TRBV5-1; D: NA; J: TRBJ1-1
CDR3: CASSQEGGASSGGYTF; DNA: TGCGCCAGCAGCCAAGAGGGGGGCGCGTCGAGTGGAGGCTACACCTTC; size: NA; V: TRBV4-3; D: NA; J: TRBJ1-2
CDR3: CASSLAGLRDNEKLFF; DNA: TGTGCCAGCAGCTTAGCGGGACTCCGGGATAACGAAAAACTGTTTTTT; size: NA; V: TRBV7-2; D: NA; J: TRBJ1-4
CDR3: CASSYSQGERGLFF; DNA: TGTGCCAGCAGTTACTCCCAGGGGGAAAGGGGACTGTTTTTT; size: NA; V: TRBV6-9; D: TRBD1; J: TRBJ1-4
CDR3: CASSEGAGMAEAFF; DNA: TGTGCCAGCAGTGAGGGGGCAGGGATGGCTGAAGCTTTCTTT; size: NA; V: TRBV25-1; D: NA; J: TRBJ1-1
CDR3: CASSRRDSPLHF; DNA: TGTGCCAGCAGCCGTAGGGATTCACCCCTCCACTTT; size: NA; V: TRBV7-8; D: NA; J: TRBJ1-6
CDR3: CASSYSGSNTEAFF; DNA: TGTGCCAGCAGTTACTCGGGTTCAAACACTGAAGCTTTCTTT; size: NA; V: TRBV6-2/TRBV6-3; D: NA; J: TRBJ1-1
CDR3: CASSSVGRDTQYF; DNA: TGCGCCAGCAGCTCCGTTGGGAGAGATACGCAGTATTTT; size: NA; V: TRBV5-1; D: NA; J: TRBJ2-3
CDR3: CASSTPTGNTEAFF; DNA: TGTGCCAGCTCAACCCCGACAGGGAACACTGAAGCTTTCTTT; size: once; V: TRBV18; D: NA; J: TRBJ1-1
CDR3: CASSPTETQTQFF; DNA: TGTGCCAGCAGCCCAACAGAAACTCAAACCCAGTTCTTC; size: once; V: TRBV6-6; D: NA; J: TRBJ2-1
CDR3: CASKLAWGADTQYF; DNA: TGTGCCAGCAAACTAGCGTGGGGGGCAGATACGCAGTATTTT; size: NA; V: TRBV11-2; D: TRBD2; J: TRBJ2-3
CDR3: CASSLIAGASTYEQYF; DNA: TGCGCCAGCAGTCTTATAGCGGGAGCAAGCACCTACGAGCAGTACTTC; size: NA; V: TRBV4-1; D: TRBD2; J: TRBJ2-7
CDR3: CASSQAFNTGELFF; DNA: TGTGCCAGCAGCCAAGCCTTTAACACCGGGGAGCTGTTTTTT; size: NA; V: TRBV3-1/TRBV3-2; D: NA; J: TRBJ2-2
CDR3: CALGATEAFF; DNA: TGTGCCTTGGGGGCCACTGAAGCTTTCTTT; size: NA; V: TRBV30; D: NA; J: TRBJ1-1
CDR3: CASSRARSGVDEQFF; DNA: TGTGCCAGCTCACGGGCGAGGTCAGGCGTCGATGAGCAGTTCTTC; size: NA; V: TRBV18; D: NA; J: TRBJ2-1
CDR3: CASSRTGYGYTF; DNA: TGTGCCAGTAGTAGGACAGGGTATGGCTACACCTTC; size: NA; V: TRBV19; D: TRBD1; J: TRBJ1-2
CDR3: CASSVWGGKAFF; DNA: TGTGCCAGCAGCGTCTGGGGAGGCAAAGCTTTCTTT; size: NA; V: TRBV9; D: NA; J: TRBJ1-1
CDR3: CASSSREGKSYEQYF; DNA: TGTGCCAGCAGCTCCCGGGAGGGAAAGAGTTACGAGCAGTACTTC; size: few; V: TRBV11-3; D: TRBD2; J: TRBJ2-7
CDR3: CASSPPGRDTQYF; DNA: TGTGCCAGCAGCCCCCCGGGGCGGGATACGCAGTATTTT; size: NA; V: TRBV7-9; D: NA; J: TRBJ2-3
CDR3: CASSLGEPITEAFF; DNA: TGTGCCAGCAGCTTGGGGGAACCCATCACTGAAGCTTTCTTT; size: NA; V: TRBV5-4; D: NA; J: TRBJ1-1
CDR3: CASSSERGRLNTEAFF; DNA: TGTGCCAGCAGCTCCGAGAGAGGCAGATTGAACACTGAAGCTTTCTTT; size: once; V: TRBV6-2/TRBV6-3; D: NA; J: TRBJ1-1
CDR3: CASSLLNHPASTDTQYF; DNA: TGTGCCAGCAGCTTACTGAACCATCCCGCCTCCACAGATACGCAGTATTTT; size: NA; V: TRBV7-8; D: NA; J: TRBJ2-3
CDR3: CSVGWGARTDTQYF; DNA: TGCAGCGTTGGATGGGGGGCTCGCACAGATACGCAGTATTTT; size: NA; V: TRBV29-1; D: NA; J: TRBJ2-3
CDR3: CASSDWADRDDQPQHF; DNA: TGTGCCAGCAGCGATTGGGCCGACAGGGACGATCAGCCCCAGCATTTT; size: medium-sized; V: TRBV2; D: TRBD1; J: TRBJ1-5
CDR3: CATGRQEGDQPQHF; DNA: TGCGCCACTGGAAGACAGGAAGGGGATCAGCCCCAGCATTTT; size: NA; V: TRBV10-1; D: NA; J: TRBJ1-5